Presented here are 15 T cell receptor beta chains from one specimen sequenced in a study of blood T cell repertoires in COVID-19. This table comes from immunoSEQ multiplex PCR, and its TCRdb copy is limited to in-frame clones, with some not included. The profile shows 350,000 or so clones, approximately 88% of them singletons. Sequencing used peripheral blood. The receptors were sampled from a woman in her thirties with COVID-19, enrolled during active disease.

This chain links TRBV9 with TRBJ2-2, with D possibly matching TRBD1 (6 bases). V was trimmed by 3 bases and J by 3 bases, leaving 9 bases between them. This CDR3 has 14 residues. The germline V gene encodes CDR1 SGDLS and CDR2 YYNGEE. The CDR3 reads CASSAGQYTGELFF. The DNA for the CDR3 is TGTGCCAGCAGCGCCGGACAGTACACCGGGGAGCTGTTTTTT. Full variable domain (remainder filled in from reference TRBV9 and TRBJ2-2): DSGVTQTPKHLITATGQRVTLRCSPRSGDLSVYWYQQSLDQGLQFLIQYYNGEERAKGNILERFSAQQFPDLHSELNLSSLELGDSALYFCASSAGQYTGELFFGEGSRLTVL.

This chain links TRBV6-5 with TRBJ1-1, with D unclear. With 7 bases removed from V and 3 bases from J, the gap between germline ends came to 15 bases. There are 14 residues in the CDR3. Per germline, CDR1 MNHEY and CDR2 SVGAGI. The CDR3 sequence: CASTRDGWDTEAFF. The CDR3 DNA follows: TGTGCCAGCACCCGGGATGGATGGGACACTGAAGCTTTCTTT.

This clone was observed once. The chain has TRBV5-8 and TRBJ2-1; 10 positions agree with TRBD1. This CDR3 comprises 14 residues. CDR1 is SGHTS, CDR2 YDEGEE, per germline. The ends lost 5 bases at V and 7 bases at J; junction bases unmatched: 6. In nucleotides, the CDR3 is TGTGCCAGCAGGTGGGACAGGGGTACGAATGAGCAGTTCTTC. It codes for CASRWDRGTNEQFF.

This chain uses TRBV9 with TRBJ1-1; 7 bases agree with TRBD1. Per germline, CDR1 SGDLS and CDR2 YYNGEE. The V and J ends lost 4 bases and 7 bases, in that order; junction bases with no gene match: 13. The CDR3 consists of 15 residues. CDR3 DNA sequence: TGTGCCAGCAGCAGATTTGAGCAGGGGGGCGGTGAAGCTTTCTTT. Its translation is CASSRFEQGGGEAFF.

The chain couples TRBV7-9 to TRBJ1-1, with D possibly being TRBD1 (5 bases). V dropped 1 base and J dropped 5 bases, with 14 bases sitting between them. CDR3 length: 15 residues. Germline V gene data show CDR1 as SEHNR and CDR2 as FQNEAQ (reference sequence). The CDR3 loop reads CASSLEGIGGTEAFF. The CDR3 DNA is TGTGCCAGCAGCTTAGAGGGTATCGGGGGGACTGAAGCTTTCTTT. The variable domain in full, with the rest retrieved from reference TRBV7-9 and TRBJ1-1, is DTGVSQNPRHKITKRGQNVTFRCDPISEHNRLYWYRQTLGQGPEFLTYFQNEAQLEKSRLLSDRFSAERPKGSFSTLEIQRTEQGDSAMYLCASSLEGIGGTEAFFGQGTRLTVV.

This chain uses TRBV7-2 with TRBJ2-1, with a tentative D call TRBD1 (6 bases). The CDR3 spans 15 residues. V lost 6 bases, J lost 3 bases, and 15 bases lay in between. CDR1 and CDR2 from the germline V gene are SGHTA and FQGNSA. CDR3 loop: CASRYGQSIYNEQFF. The CDR3 DNA reads as TGTGCCAGCAGATACGGACAGTCAATCTACAATGAGCAGTTCTTC.

The rearrangement uses TRBV5-5 and TRBJ2-5; 10 bases fit TRBD2. The J segment lost 4 bases and the V segment lost 1 base, leaving 13 bases of the junction unmatched. CDR1 is SGHKS, CDR2 YYEKEE, per germline (reference sequence). CDR3 size: 18 residues. CDR3 DNA sequence: TGTGCCAGCAGCTTGCGGGCTAGTAGCGGGGGGTCCCCAGAGACCCAGTACTTC. This encodes CASSLRASSGGSPETQYF. Full variable domain (missing parts from reference TRBV5-5 and TRBJ2-5): DAGVTQSPTHLIKTRGQQVTLRCSPISGHKSVSWYQQVLGQGPQFIFQYYEKEERGRGNFPDRFSARQFPNYSSELNVNALLLGDSALYLCASSLRASSGGSPETQYFGPGTRLLVL.

V usage is TRBV4-2 and J usage is TRBJ2-3; 7 bases line up with TRBD2. The J segment lost 0 bases and the V segment lost 2 bases, leaving 5 bases of the junction unmatched. Germline-derived CDR1 and CDR2 are LGHNA and YNFKEQ. This CDR3 contains 16 residues. The DNA for the CDR3 is TGTGCCAGCAGCCAACGGGGGGATTCTAGCACAGATACGCAGTATTTT. Its protein product is CASSQRGDSSTDTQYF.

This rearrangement joins TRBV14 to TRBJ1-1; D gene uncertain. This CDR3 is 13 amino acids long. Germline V gives CDR1 SGHDN, CDR2 FVKESK. The germline V and J ends were trimmed by 0 bases and 4 bases, with 6 bases remaining between them. CDR3 region: CASSQELSTEAFF. In DNA, the CDR3 is TGTGCCAGCAGCCAAGAGCTGAGCACTGAAGCTTTCTTT.

V usage is TRBV14 and J usage is TRBJ1-2, with D unclear. The CDR3 has 14 amino acids. The germline V gene has CDR1 SGHDN and CDR2 FVKESK. V was cut by 0 bases and J by 5 bases, with 10 bases left in between. CDR3 sequence (DNA): TGTGCCAGCAGCCAAGACTATTCAAGTTATGGCTACACCTTC. This encodes CASSQDYSSYGYTF.

This clone was picked up one time. The chain carries TRBV2 and TRBJ1-4; D is possibly TRBD1 (5 bases). The germline V gene has CDR1 SNHLY and CDR2 FYNNEI. Trimming cost V 4 bases and J 8 bases, with 11 bases left between them. This CDR3 comprises 13 residues. The CDR3 DNA reads as TGTGCCAGCAGTGGCAGGGCGGACGAAAAACTGTTTTTT. Encoded protein: CASSGRADEKLFF.

This clone was picked up one time. This chain uses TRBV9 with TRBJ2-2; D gene uncertain. CDR1 and CDR2 from the germline V gene are SGDLS and YYNGEE. Trimming took off 4 bases at V and 4 bases at J, with 8 bases between the two ends. This CDR3 has 13 residues. The CDR3, as DNA: TGTGCCAGCAGCCTTGGCTTCACCGGGGAGCTGTTTTTT. This codes for CASSLGFTGELFF. Drawing the rest from reference TRBV9 and TRBJ2-2, the complete variable domain is DSGVTQTPKHLITATGQRVTLRCSPRSGDLSVYWYQQSLDQGLQFLIQYYNGEERAKGNILERFSAQQFPDLHSELNLSSLELGDSALYFCASSLGFTGELFFGEGSRLTVL.

This clone has at least ten counts. V gene TRBV6-4 combines with J gene TRBJ2-1; D is possibly TRBD2 (7 bases). Trimming pared 0 bases from V and 7 bases from J, leaving 13 bases between. CDR3 length: 15 residues. The germline CDR1 and CDR2 sequences are MRHNA and SNTAGT. CDR3 sequence reads: CASSDSAGARNEQFF. DNA for the CDR3: TGTGCCAGCAGTGACTCGGCGGGGGCCCGGAATGAGCAGTTCTTC.

V and J are TRBV7-2 and TRBJ2-3; 9 bases match TRBD2. From germline, CDR1 is SGHTA and CDR2 FQGNSA. The CDR3 length is 16 residues. The junction had 6 bases not matched to a gene; V was cut back by 4 bases and J by 1 base. The DNA of the CDR3 is TGTGCCAGCAGCTCCCCATGGACTAGCGGCACAGATACGCAGTATTTT. As protein: CASSSPWTSGTDTQYF.

This chain joins TRBV7-9 and TRBJ2-1; D call uncertain. Trimming removed 10 bases from V and 8 bases from J, with 12 bases in between. The CDR3 totals 11 residues. Germline V gene sequence: CDR1 SEHNR, CDR2 FQNEAQ (reference sequence). CDR3 DNA sequence: TGTGCCAACTCTCACGGTGATGAGCAGTTCTTC. It codes for CANSHGDEQFF.